The clone carrying this T cell receptor beta chain has at least ten counts. This sample stems from a study of early T cells in non-severe SARS-CoV-2 infection. TCRdb passed the 5' RACE reads through MiXCR, listing each CDR3 protein once. Of about 26,000 distinct CDR3 sequences in the sample, roughly 4.1% were seen once. The CDR3 covers 16 residues. The V gene's germline CDR1 is SGHTA and CDR2 FQGNSA. Trimming removed 3 bases from V and 4 bases from J, with 18 bases in between. The genes are TRBV7-2 and TRBJ2-5; tentative D call: TRBD1 (7 bases). Material for sequencing was whole blood. The origin of this receptor is an adult who was a healthcare worker with PCR-confirmed SARS-CoV-2 infection or an uninfected control (not recorded which). CDR3 sequence (DNA): TGTGCCAGCAGCTTCGGTGGAGGGGGCTCCGGAGAGACCCAGTACTTC. Amino acid sequence: CASSFGGGGSGETQYF. The variable domain in full, completed from reference TRBV7-2 and TRBJ2-5, reads GAGVSQSPSNKVTEKGKDVELRCDPISGHTALYWYRQSLGQGLEFLIYFQGNSAPDKSGLPSDRFSAERTGGSVSTLTIQRTQQEDSAVYLCASSFGGGGSGETQYFGPGTRLLVL.